The rows below give T cell receptor beta chains drawn from one sample of a study of technical replicates of blood from a handful of donors. This table comes from immunoSEQ multiplex PCR, and its TCRdb copy is limited to in-frame clones, with some not included. The table includes tens of thousands of clones, around 94% detected once. Sequences were obtained from T cells isolated from PBMCs. These receptors originate from a human donor in good health. Both conserved end residues are part of each CDR3. D genes are given only for firm matches. The size of a clone is reported for some rows only, either as once, few or many, or as a class for expanded clones.

V	size	J	D	DNA	CDR3
TRBV19	once	TRBJ1-5	.	TGTGCCAGTAGACAAGACAGGAGTGCCCTTCAGCCCCAGCATTTT	CASRQDRSALQPQHF
TRBV5-1	.	TRBJ2-5	TRBD2	TGCGCCAGCAGCTTCGGGACTAGCGGGGGCCAAGAGACCCAGTACTTC	CASSFGTSGGQETQYF
TRBV14	.	TRBJ1-2	TRBD1	TGTGCCAGCAGCCAAGAACTGGCAGGGGGAGCCTATGGCTACACCTTC	CASSQELAGGAYGYTF
TRBV11-3	.	TRBJ2-3	.	TGTGCCAGCAGCTTCGGAGGGACTGATCATACGCAGTATTTT	CASSFGGTDHTQYF
TRBV19	.	TRBJ2-7	TRBD1	TGTGCCAGTAGCATAGGGACAGGACCCTACGAGCAGTACTTC	CASSIGTGPYEQYF
TRBV7-8	.	TRBJ2-3	.	TGTGCCACCTCCAGCACAGATACGCAGTATTTT	CATSSTDTQYF
TRBV5-1	.	TRBJ2-3	.	TGCGCCAGCAGCTTCGGGAGTTACTCAGATACGCAGTATTTT	CASSFGSYSDTQYF
TRBV9	.	TRBJ1-3	TRBD1	TGTGCCAGCAGCGGCGGACAGGACTCTGGAAACACCATATATTTT	CASSGGQDSGNTIYF
TRBV7-9	.	TRBJ1-5	.	TGTGCCAGCAGCTTAGTGAGAGGGGGTGTGTTTCAGCCCCAGCATTTT	CASSLVRGGVFQPQHF
TRBV5-4	.	TRBJ2-3	.	TGTGCCAGCAGCTATGACTCCTTAGCAACAGATACGCAGTATTTT	CASSYDSLATDTQYF
TRBV11-2	.	TRBJ1-3	.	TGTGCCAGCAGCTTAGGTGGGCCTGGAAACACCATATATTTT	CASSLGGPGNTIYF
TRBV6-1	.	TRBJ2-7	TRBD1	TGTGCCAGCAGTCTATCCGGGACAGGGACCTACGAGCAGTACTTC	CASSLSGTGTYEQYF
TRBV5-5	.	TRBJ1-5	TRBD1	TGTGCCAGCAGCTTGGCCTGGGCAGGGGGTCAGCCCCAGCATTTT	CASSLAWAGGQPQHF
TRBV6-4	.	TRBJ1-5	.	TGTGCCAGCAGCCTTACAGGGAATCAGCCCCAGCATTTT	CASSLTGNQPQHF